The 11 T cell receptor beta chains reported below all come from one sample, sequenced in a study of blood T cell repertoires in COVID-19. Method: immunoSEQ multiplex PCR; TCRdb's copy keeps in-frame clones and lacks some. In the table there are 200,000 to 250,000 clones, 80% to 90% of which are singletons. The sample comprised PBMCs or T cells enriched from blood (not recorded which). The receptors originated from a man in his fifties who had been exposed to COVID-19.

The chain couples TRBV19 to TRBJ1-2, with 8 positions matching TRBD1. Germline loops: CDR1 LNHDA, CDR2 SQIVND (reference sequence). The length of the CDR3 is 14 residues. With V trimmed by 3 bases and J by 8 bases, 8 bases remained unmatched. The CDR3, as DNA: TGTGCCAGTAGTATTGGGACAGGTTCTATCGGCTACACCTTC. Translating it yields CASSIGTGSIGYTF.

The chain joins TRBV10-3 to TRBJ1-4; 8 positions agree with TRBD1. V lost 5 bases, J lost 7 bases, and 3 bases stayed unmatched. Germline CDR1 ENHRY, CDR2 SYGVKD. CDR3 length: 13 residues. The CDR3 here is CAISQQGGEKLFF. CDR3 nucleotide sequence: TGTGCCATCAGTCAACAGGGGGGTGAAAAACTGTTTTTT.

The chain combines TRBV6-1 with TRBJ1-1; tentatively, D is TRBD1 (6 bases). Germline-derived CDR1 and CDR2 are MNHNS and SASEGT. V dropped 4 bases and J dropped 6 bases, with 24 bases sitting between them. This CDR3 region has 17 residues. CDR3 residues: CASSAPAGTTGRAEAFF. The CDR3 DNA follows: TGTGCCAGCAGTGCTCCTGCAGGGACAACCGGGCGGGCTGAAGCTTTCTTT.

This clone appeared once. The chain links TRBV25-1 to TRBJ2-7, with 8 bases matching TRBD1. The CDR3 loop spans 12 amino acids. Looked up from germline, CDR1 is MGHDK and CDR2 is SYGVNS. V shed 3 bases, J shed 7 bases, and the junction held 2 bases outside the gene matches. CDR3 nucleotide sequence: TGTGCCAGCAGTGACGGACAGGGTGAGCAGTACTTC. Amino acids: CASSDGQGEQYF.

V and J are TRBV2 and TRBJ1-4; no clear D. Germline CDR1 reads SNHLY; CDR2 reads FYNNEI. The V gene lost 7 bases and the J gene lost 0 bases, with 9 bases spanning the gap. There are 14 residues in the CDR3. In nucleotides, the CDR3 is TGTGCCAGCAATCTTTATGCAACTAATGAAAAACTGTTTTTT. Translated, it gives CASNLYATNEKLFF.

This chain joins TRBV2 and TRBJ2-2, with TRBD1 identical over 10 bases. The germline V gene has CDR1 SNHLY and CDR2 FYNNEI. J lost 3 bases, V lost 6 bases, and 4 bases had no gene match. The CDR3 length is 15 residues. The CDR3 DNA reads TGTGCCAGCAGGACAGGGGGCATAGACACCGGGGAGCTGTTTTTT. It encodes CASRTGGIDTGELFF.

The CDR3 nucleotides are TGTGCCAGCTCACCGGACAGGGCTGGGGCCAACGTCCTGACTTTC. Translating gives CASSPDRAGANVLTF. V gene TRBV18 combines with J gene TRBJ2-6; 8 bases map to TRBD1. Trimming took 3 bases from V and 2 from J; bases not matched to a gene: 0. Germline loops: CDR1 KGHSH, CDR2 LQKENI. The CDR3 is 15 residues long.

This chain joins TRBV18 and TRBJ1-1; unclear D gene. There are 15 residues in the CDR3. V gave up 3 bases and J gave up 1 base, with 12 bases separating them. The germline V gene has CDR1 KGHSH and CDR2 LQKENI. Here the CDR3 DNA reads TGTGCCAGCTCACCTACTAGGAACGGGAACACTGAAGCTTTCTTT. It is translated as CASSPTRNGNTEAFF.

This rearrangement joins TRBV6-4 to TRBJ2-5; 8 bases are shared with TRBD1. The germline CDR1 and CDR2 sequences are MRHNA and SNTAGT. V shed 2 bases, J shed 5 bases, and the junction held 7 bases outside the gene matches. This CDR3 has 15 residues. CDR3 in amino acids: CASSDPGRGRETQYF. In DNA, the CDR3 is TGTGCCAGCAGTGACCCAGGCAGGGGGCGCGAGACCCAGTACTTC.

This chain uses TRBV30 with TRBJ2-1; tentative D call: TRBD1 (6 bases). The CDR3 extends over 14 amino acids. V lost 4 bases and J lost 4, with 14 bases in between. Germline values: CDR1 GTSNPN, CDR2 SVGIG (reference sequence). As DNA, the CDR3 is TGTGCCTGGAACGGTGGGGGCGGGTACAATGAGCAGTTCTTC. Translating gives CAWNGGGGYNEQFF.

Concerning this clone: Other DNA sequences within the sample encode an identical CDR3. J is TRBJ2-3 and V is TRBV5-1, with TRBD1 as a possible D gene (6 bases). Germline-derived CDR1 and CDR2 are SGHRS and YFSETQ. The V end lost 0 bases, the J end lost 0 bases, and 8 bases lay between the germline ends. The CDR3 totals 15 residues. The CDR3 loop is CASSLGQGSTDTQYF. The CDR3 nucleotides read TGCGCCAGCAGCTTGGGGCAGGGGAGCACAGATACGCAGTATTTT. The variable domain in full, with the rest retrieved from reference TRBV5-1 and TRBJ2-3, is KAGVTQTPRYLIKTRGQQVTLSCSPISGHRSVSWYQQTPGQGLQFLFEYFSETQRNKGNFPGRFSGRQFSNSRSEMNVSTLELGDSALYLCASSLGQGSTDTQYFGPGTRLTVL.